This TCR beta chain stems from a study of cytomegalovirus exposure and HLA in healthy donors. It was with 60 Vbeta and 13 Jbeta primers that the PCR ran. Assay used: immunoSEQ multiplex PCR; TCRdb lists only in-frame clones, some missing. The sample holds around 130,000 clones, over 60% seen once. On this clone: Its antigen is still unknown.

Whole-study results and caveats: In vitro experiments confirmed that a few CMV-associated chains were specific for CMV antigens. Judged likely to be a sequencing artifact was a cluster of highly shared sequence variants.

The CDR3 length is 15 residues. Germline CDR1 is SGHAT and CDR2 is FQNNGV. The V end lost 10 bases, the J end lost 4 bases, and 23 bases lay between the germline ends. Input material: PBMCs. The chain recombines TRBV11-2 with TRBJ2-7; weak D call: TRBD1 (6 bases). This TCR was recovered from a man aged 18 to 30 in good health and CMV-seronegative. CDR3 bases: TGTGCCACCGAGCCAAGCACAGGGAACAATTACGAGCAGTACTTC. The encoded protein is CATEPSTGNNYEQYF.